This TCR beta chain was sequenced for a study of identical twins. Study-wide points: Cross-sectional statistics underpinned the conclusions; the same donors were not followed.

TCRdb reprocessed the 5' RACE reads with MiXCR, giving one entry per CDR3 protein. The sample has roughly 690,000 distinct CDR3 sequences; approximately 22% are singletons. In this sample, this clonotype turned up a few times. The antigen remains unidentified. Germline V gene data show CDR1 as SQVTM and CDR2 as ANQGSEA. Trimming took 6 bases from V and 6 from J, leaving 11 bases between them. This CDR3 contains 11 residues. The sample was also linked to a second study, of T cells expressing NK-cell markers.

Sequenced: PBMCs. The sequence was collected from a woman aged 18-30 years in good health. The V and J genes are TRBV29-1 and TRBJ2-5, with D possibly being TRBD1 (6 bases). This CDR3 is CSVDSAKTQYF. For the CDR3, the DNA is TGCAGCGTGGACAGTGCCAAGACCCAGTACTTC. The full variable domain, completed using reference TRBV29-1 and TRBJ2-5, is SAVISQKPSRDICQRGTSLTIQCQVDSQVTMMFWYRQQPGQSLTLIATANQGSEATYESGFVIDKFPISRPNLTFSTLTVSNMSPEDSSIYLCSVDSAKTQYFGPGTRLLVL.